The T cell receptor beta chain described here comes from a study of response to subunit inactivated influenza vaccine. TCRdb processed the RT-PCR reads anew with MiXCR; each CDR3 protein has one entry. The sample lists 150,000 to 200,000 distinct CDR3 sequences, around 12% occurring once. The V end was cut by 5 bases, the J end by 7 bases, with 8 bases between. This CDR3 has 12 amino acids. The data also belong to a second study, concerning T cells expressing NK-cell markers. That paper states: As the method of synthesis, 5'RACE template switching with UMIs yielded TCR beta cDNA. Each of about six donors carried dominant NKG2C+ clonotypes accounting for about 1.0-7.0% of CD8+ T cells.

The sequence derives from a man aged 45-65 years who received an inactivated influenza vaccine. Sequences were derived from CD8+ T cells sorted from PBMCs, sampled less than 13 days after vaccination. The chain employs TRBV12-3 or TRBV12-4 and TRBJ2-2; D uncertain. The CDR3 nucleotides read TGTGCCAGCAGTGACACCGGCGGGGAGCTGTTTTTT. Its protein is CASSDTGGELFF.